The 17 T cell receptor beta chains given below trace back to one sample, sequenced in a study of CD8 T cells in ankylosing spondylitis. Via MiXCR, TCRdb re-called the 5' RACE reads, giving one row per CDR3 protein. The data contain fewer than 400,000 distinct CDR3 sequences, roughly 14% of them singletons. What was sequenced was blood, either unsorted or a sorted T cell fraction (not recorded which). All receptors come from a male donor with ankylosing spondylitis or in good health (not recorded which).

This chain uses TRBV3-1 with TRBJ2-3; D is perhaps TRBD2 (6 bases). This CDR3 contains 16 residues. CDR1 and CDR2 (germline): LGHDT, YNNKEL (reference sequence). V gave up 1 base and J gave up 1 base, with 12 bases separating them. The CDR3: CASSQGEPSGTDTQYF. CDR3 bases: TGTGCCAGCAGCCAAGGGGAGCCTAGCGGCACAGATACGCAGTATTTT.

V and J are TRBV14 and TRBJ1-2; D unclear. Trimming left V 0 bases short and J 7 bases short, with 12 bases between. CDR1 SGHDN and CDR2 FVKESK come from the germline V gene. CDR3 length equals 14 residues. The CDR3 bases are TGTGCCAGCAGCCAAGATCTACGGGATCCTGGCTACACCTTC. Its protein product is CASSQDLRDPGYTF.

V usage is TRBV4-1 and J usage is TRBJ2-3, with TRBD2 as a possible D gene (5 bases). Germline V CDR1 and CDR2: MGHRA, YSYEKL. V lost 1 base and J 0 bases, leaving 11 bases between the germline ends. The CDR3 length is 16 residues. The chain's CDR3 is CASSQVEGDSTDTQYF. The CDR3 nucleotides are TGCGCCAGCAGCCAAGTAGAGGGAGATAGCACAGATACGCAGTATTTT.

This clonotype was seen more than once but under ten times. V is TRBV10-3 and J is TRBJ1-1, with D possibly being TRBD1 (5 bases). CDR3 length: 14 amino acids. Trimming cost V 4 bases and J 6 bases, with 15 bases left between them. Germline V gives CDR1 ENHRY, CDR2 SYGVKD. CDR3 in amino acids: CAISGGAGPPEAFF. The CDR3 nucleotides read TGTGCCATCAGTGGTGGGGCAGGCCCTCCTGAAGCTTTCTTT.

The gene calls are TRBV3-1 and TRBJ2-1, with D unclear. Germline CDR1 LGHDT, CDR2 YNNKEL (reference sequence). The V gene lost 0 bases and the J gene lost 3 bases, with 9 bases spanning the gap. CDR3 length equals 15 residues. The CDR3: CASSQEWRSYNEQFF. The CDR3 DNA is TGTGCCAGCAGCCAAGAATGGCGGAGCTACAATGAGCAGTTCTTC.

The rearrangement uses TRBV29-1 and TRBJ2-7, with D possibly TRBD1 on 6 matching bases. Germline V gene lookup returns CDR1 SQVTM and CDR2 ANQGSEA. V was clipped by 5 bases and J by 3 bases, with 11 bases between them. The CDR3 sequence is 12 residues long. In nucleotides, the CDR3 is TGCAGCGTTTCTGGCAGGGGCTACGAGCAGTACTTC. It encodes CSVSGRGYEQYF.

V usage is TRBV5-1 and J usage is TRBJ2-3; D is uncertain. The CDR3 contains 15 residues. Deletions cut 4 bases from V and 0 bases from J, with 12 bases between. Germline V CDR1 and CDR2: SGHRS, YFSETQ. CDR3 residues: CASSRAWSSTDTQYF. CDR3 DNA sequence: TGCGCCAGCAGCCGGGCGTGGTCCAGCACAGATACGCAGTATTTT.

This clonotype was counted only a few times. The chain joins TRBV12-3 or TRBV12-4 to TRBJ2-1; TRBD2 aligns across 9 bases. The CDR3 extends over 18 amino acids. Unmatched junction bases numbered 13, after V lost 7 bases and J lost 0 bases. The CDR3 is CASTLGQRGATSYNEQFF. The CDR3 DNA follows: TGTGCCAGCACCCTAGGTCAGCGGGGGGCCACCTCCTACAATGAGCAGTTCTTC.

The genes are TRBV7-6 and TRBJ1-1, with TRBD1 matching over 7 bases. Germline values: CDR1 SGHVS, CDR2 FNYEAQ. The ends lost 5 bases at V and 8 bases at J; junction bases unmatched: 8. There are 13 residues in the CDR3. CDR3 bases: TGTGCCAGCAGCCAGGGGGTCCAGGGGGAAGCTTTCTTT. As protein: CASSQGVQGEAFF.

The chain is built from TRBV20-1 and TRBJ2-1; TRBD1 aligns across 7 bases. The germline gives CDR1 DFQATT, CDR2 SNEGSKA (reference sequence). This CDR3 contains 14 residues. With V trimmed by 3 bases and J by 0 bases, 2 bases remained unmatched. The DNA of the CDR3 is TGCAGTGCTAGGGGACAGAGCTCCTACAATGAGCAGTTCTTC. It encodes CSARGQSSYNEQFF.

Turning to this clonotype: Mismatch with germline at one junction end may stem from a read error. The V gene is TRBV4-2, the J gene TRBJ2-1; TRBD1 might be the D (5 bases). The CDR3 contains 16 residues. The V gene's germline CDR1 is LGHNA and CDR2 YNFKEQ. The DNA of the CDR3 is TGTGCCAGCACCCAAGTCCCAGGGAACCCCTACAATGAGCAGTTCTTC. It yields the protein CASTQVPGNPYNEQFF.

V and J are TRBV18 and TRBJ1-1, with D uncertain. V was clipped by 0 bases and J by 6 bases, with 11 bases between them. CDR1 is KGHSH and CDR2 is LQKENI in the germline V gene. This CDR3 region has 14 residues. This CDR3 reads CASSPPFGRSEAFF. DNA of the CDR3: TGTGCCAGCTCACCACCTTTCGGGAGGTCTGAAGCTTTCTTT.

The CDR3: CASLNGGIDRYGYTF. The CDR3 DNA is TGTGCCAGCTTAAATGGGGGCATTGACCGCTATGGCTACACCTTC. The chain uses TRBV2 and TRBJ1-2, with D perhaps TRBD1 (6 bases). Trimming left V 8 bases short and J 4 bases short, with 20 bases between. Germline assignment: CDR1 SNHLY and CDR2 FYNNEI. The CDR3 sequence is 15 residues long.

This clonotype was counted only a few times. The chain joins TRBV5-6 to TRBJ2-7; possible D gene TRBD1, 6 bases. Germline values: CDR1 SGHDT, CDR2 YYEEEE. This CDR3 region has 14 residues. Trimming stripped 2 bases from V and 1 base from J, with 10 bases between. This CDR3 reads CASSFTGTSYEQYF. CDR3 DNA: TGTGCCAGCAGCTTTACCGGGACATCCTACGAGCAGTACTTC.

The rearrangement uses TRBV6-6 and TRBJ1-5; D remains ambiguous. Germline V gene data show CDR1 as MNHNY and CDR2 as SVGAGI (reference sequence). This CDR3 is 13 amino acids long. V lost 8 bases, J lost 3 bases, and 11 bases lay in between. The CDR3 bases are TGTGCCAGCCGGCCCGGGGTCAATCAGCCCCAGCATTTT. This codes for CASRPGVNQPQHF.

In its sample, this clonotype was seen a few times. This chain links TRBV10-2 with TRBJ2-3; 8 positions agree with TRBD2. This CDR3 is 20 amino acids long. Trimming cost V 0 bases and J 7 bases; bases outside gene matches: 21. The germline gives CDR1 WSHSY, CDR2 SAAADI. The CDR3 sequence: CASSESKGERGSLRHHTQYF. CDR3 DNA: TGCGCCAGCAGTGAGTCGAAGGGGGAGCGGGGGAGTCTCCGACACCATACGCAGTATTTT.

In nucleotides, the CDR3 is TGTGCCAGCAGTCGTCCTACTAGCGGGAGAGTCTATGAGCAGTTCTTC. Translated: CASSRPTSGRVYEQFF. The V call is TRBV12-3 or TRBV12-4, the J call TRBJ2-1; 11 nucleotides agree with TRBD2. The CDR3 has 16 amino acids. The J segment lost 8 bases and the V segment lost 5 bases, leaving 11 bases of the junction unmatched.